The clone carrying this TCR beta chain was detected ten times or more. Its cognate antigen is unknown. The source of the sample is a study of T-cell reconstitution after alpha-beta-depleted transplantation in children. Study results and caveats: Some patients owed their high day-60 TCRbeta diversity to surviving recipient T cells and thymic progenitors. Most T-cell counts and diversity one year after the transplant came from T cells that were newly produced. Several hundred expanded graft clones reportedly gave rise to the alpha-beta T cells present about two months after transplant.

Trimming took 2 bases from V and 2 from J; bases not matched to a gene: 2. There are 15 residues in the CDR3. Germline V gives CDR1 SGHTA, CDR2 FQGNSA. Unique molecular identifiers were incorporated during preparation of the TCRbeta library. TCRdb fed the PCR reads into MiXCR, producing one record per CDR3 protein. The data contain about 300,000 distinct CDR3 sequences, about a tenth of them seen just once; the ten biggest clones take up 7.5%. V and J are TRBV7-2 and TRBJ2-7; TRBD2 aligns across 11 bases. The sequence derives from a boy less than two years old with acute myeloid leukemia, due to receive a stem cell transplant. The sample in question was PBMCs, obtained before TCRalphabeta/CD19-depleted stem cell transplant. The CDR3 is CASSLPSGGTYEQYF. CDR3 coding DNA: TGTGCCAGCAGCTTACCTAGCGGGGGGACCTACGAGCAGTACTTC. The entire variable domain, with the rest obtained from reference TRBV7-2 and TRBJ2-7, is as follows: GAGVSQSPSNKVTEKGKDVELRCDPISGHTALYWYRQSLGQGLEFLIYFQGNSAPDKSGLPSDRFSAERTGGSVSTLTIQRTQQEDSAVYLCASSLPSGGTYEQYFGPGTRLTVT.